This T cell receptor (beta chain) was identified in a study of regulatory T cells in long-lasting Graves disease. V trimming: 1 base; J trimming: 6 bases; junction bases outside the gene matches: 18. Germline values: CDR1 SQVTM, CDR2 ANQGSEA. This CDR3 is built from 17 residues. Documented time point: persistent/refractory GD, antithyroid drugs over 5 years with positive TRAb. Extracted RNA from PBMCs served as the source of the TCR library. To make TCR beta libraries, researchers used iRepertoire HTBI primers and Arm-PCR of CDR3 regions. TCRdb fed the multiplex PCR reads into MiXCR, producing one record per CDR3 protein. The sample holds about 470,000 distinct CDR3 sequences; around 21% are singletons and the top ten take 7.8%. This clonotype came up a few times.

This sequence originates from a female donor with Graves disease. The material sequenced was peripheral blood mononuclear cells (PBMCs), taken when the disease was refractory, from a patient treated with antithyroid drugs. The chain combines TRBV29-1 with TRBJ2-7, with 7 bases matching TRBD2. The CDR3 sequence: CSVEGPWGGVGFGEQYF. Here the CDR3 DNA reads TGCAGCGTTGAAGGGCCCTGGGGGGGTGTGGGGTTCGGCGAGCAGTACTTC.